This T cell receptor beta chain came from a study of shared clonotypes between healthy human individuals. TCRdb keeps only in-frame clones here, not all; method: immunoSEQ multiplex PCR. The sample has a few million clones, approximately 92% seen once. Germline CDR1 and CDR2: MNHNS and SASEGT. Trimming took 3 bases from V and 5 from J, leaving 16 bases between them. CDR3 length: 15 residues. This sequence joins TRBV6-1 and TRBJ2-5; TRBD1 might be the D (7 bases). The sequencing sample was made of naive CD4+ T cells sorted from blood. The subset was: CD45RA+ positively selected. The TCR comes from a man between 18 and 29 years old in good health. CDR3 nucleotide sequence: TGTGCCAGCAGTGACGGAGGGGGCGCATGGGAGACCCAGTACTTC. As protein: CASSDGGGAWETQYF.